These 11 T cell receptor beta chains were all obtained from the same sample, sequenced in a study of T-cell reconstitution after alpha-beta-depleted transplantation in children. Molecular barcoding with unique molecular identifiers was used for the TCRbeta library. Each CDR3 protein gets one entry after TCRdb re-called the PCR reads with MiXCR. Among about 980,000 distinct CDR3 sequences listed, roughly 31% were seen once. The specimen was PBMCs, mostly from graft donor cells, collected 360 days after TCRalphabeta/CD19-depleted stem cell transplant. The receptors were gathered from a boy in the first two years of life who had a stem cell transplant for SCID, so the T cells may come from the graft donor.

This clonotype was detected a few times. The chain couples TRBV29-1 to TRBJ1-6, with D possibly being TRBD1 (5 bases). In germline, CDR1 is SQVTM, CDR2 ANQGSEA. The CDR3 covers 15 residues. Deletions cut 7 bases from V and 8 bases from J, with 21 bases between. In DNA, the CDR3 is TGCAGCGAACCTCCGGGGCATTTGTCCCATTCACCCCTCCACTTT. Amino acid sequence: CSEPPGHLSHSPLHF. Looking up the rest from reference TRBV29-1 and TRBJ1-6 gives the full variable domain: SAVISQKPSRDICQRGTSLTIQCQVDSQVTMMFWYRQQPGQSLTLIATANQGSEATYESGFVIDKFPISRPNLTFSTLTVSNMSPEDSSIYLCSEPPGHLSHSPLHFGNGTRLTVT.

V gene TRBV20-1 combines with J gene TRBJ1-3, with D maybe TRBD1 (5 bases). In germline, CDR1 is DFQATT, CDR2 SNEGSKA (reference sequence). The CDR3 loop spans 12 amino acids. V lost 6 bases to trimming and J lost 10 bases, with 16 bases between them. The CDR3 coding sequence is TGCAGTGCCCCGAGCGGGGGGAAGACCATATATTTT. Protein: CSAPSGGKTIYF.

This clonotype was seen only a few times. This chain connects TRBV29-1 to TRBJ2-1; D is possibly TRBD1 (6 bases). Germline assignment: CDR1 SQVTM and CDR2 ANQGSEA. Deletions cut 2 bases from V and 6 bases from J, with 8 bases between. The CDR3 runs 12 residues. The CDR3, as DNA: TGCAGCGTTGAAACAGGGAGCAATGAGCAGTTCTTC. Amino acid sequence: CSVETGSNEQFF.

J is TRBJ2-5 and V is TRBV25-1; D gene unclear. Deletions cut 2 bases from V and 4 bases from J, with 17 bases between. CDR3 length: 16 amino acids. Per the germline V gene, CDR1 is MGHDK and CDR2 is SYGVNS. In DNA, the CDR3 is TGTGCCAGCAGTGAAGGGAAGAGAACCGACGGAGAGACCCAGTACTTC. Its translation is CASSEGKRTDGETQYF.

The V gene is TRBV7-3, the J gene TRBJ2-1, with TRBD2 identical over 8 bases. CDR3 length equals 17 residues. Trimming took 0 bases from V and 4 from J; bases not matched to a gene: 8. The germline CDR1 and CDR2 sequences are SGHTA and FQGTGA. CDR3 protein: CASSLTYGGAGYNEQFF. The DNA for the CDR3 is TGTGCCAGCAGCTTAACATACGGGGGGGCCGGGTACAATGAGCAGTTCTTC.

The rearrangement links TRBV9 to TRBJ2-5; D call uncertain. The CDR3 is 11 amino acids. The V and J ends lost 4 bases and 10 bases respectively, with 11 bases between them. Germline V gives CDR1 SGDLS, CDR2 YYNGEE. The CDR3 spells CASSPDTVQYF. As DNA, the CDR3 is TGTGCCAGCAGCCCCGATACTGTCCAGTACTTC.

This clonotype was counted between two and nine times. The rearrangement links TRBV6-5 to TRBJ1-4, with D possibly being TRBD1 (6 bases). V was shortened by 0 bases and J by 8 bases, with 13 bases between the two germline ends. CDR3 length equals 15 residues. Germline V gene lookup returns CDR1 MNHEY and CDR2 SVGAGI. In DNA form, the CDR3 reads TGTGCCAGCAGTTACTCGAGTGCAGGGGCCGAAAAACTGTTTTTT. Translating gives CASSYSSAGAEKLFF.

V is TRBV12-3 or TRBV12-4 and J is TRBJ1-3, with 7 bases identical to TRBD1. V lost 5 bases, J lost 6 bases, and 7 bases stayed unmatched. CDR3 length: 14 residues. The CDR3: CASSPLGTENTIYF. In DNA form, the CDR3 reads TGTGCCAGCAGTCCACTCGGGACAGAAAACACCATATATTTT.

The V gene is TRBV20-1, the J gene TRBJ1-1, with unresolved D. This CDR3 spans 14 amino acids. Germline assignment: CDR1 DFQATT and CDR2 SNEGSKA (reference sequence). Between the trimmed V and J ends, which lost 5 bases and 4 bases, there was a span of 17 bases. The DNA for the CDR3 is TGCAGTGCTTTCCCGGGCCGCCTCCCCACTGAAGCTTTCTTT. Translating it yields CSAFPGRLPTEAFF.

This clonotype has ten or more counts. The V call is TRBV15, the J call TRBJ2-6; no reliable D call. Germline V CDR1 and CDR2: LNHNV, YYDKDF (reference sequence). Trimming shortened V by 6 bases and J by 0 bases, and 3 bases separated the two germline ends. This CDR3 spans 13 amino acids. CDR3 loop: CATRDSGANVLTF. Written as DNA, the CDR3 is TGTGCCACCAGAGACTCTGGGGCCAACGTCCTGACTTTC.

This clonotype showed up many times. The gene calls are TRBV20-1 and TRBJ2-3; 9 nucleotides agree with TRBD2. From germline, CDR1 is DFQATT and CDR2 SNEGSKA (reference sequence). The CDR3 has 16 amino acids. V lost 4 bases to trimming and J lost 5 bases; unmatched junction nucleotides: 13. CDR3 region: CSATPLAGSGGDTQYF. DNA of the CDR3: TGCAGTGCTACTCCCCTAGCGGGGTCGGGAGGAGATACGCAGTATTTT.